The entry below describes one TCR beta chain. Its antigen is currently unknown. Up to 2 ug genomic DNA was used for TCRB CDR3 amplification. Libraries were prepared by immunoSEQ multiplex PCR; TCRdb keeps only in-frame clonotypes and omits some of them. This sample has 95,000 or so clones, with more than 75% found just once. The data were taken from a study of glioma-infiltrating T cells after dendritic cell vaccination. Study in general: Dendritic cell vaccination trial patients had either newly diagnosed or recurrent glioblastoma. Autologous tumor lysate was loaded overnight onto monocyte-derived dendritic cells grown less than 8 days with IL-4 and GM-CSF.

Study conclusions and caveats: TCR clonality showed no direct relationship with survival.

The material sequenced was blood, taken before dendritic cell vaccination. This receptor was obtained from a human donor with glioblastoma.

CDR3 loop: CASSLDGGRGTGELFF. Written as DNA, the CDR3 is TGTGCCAGCAGCTTAGACGGCGGGAGAGGCACCGGGGAGCTGTTTTTT. The chain carries TRBV7-2 and TRBJ2-2; 7 bases map to TRBD2. This CDR3 region has 16 residues. Trimming cost V 1 base and J 4 bases; bases outside gene matches: 6. Germline lookup yields CDR1 SGHTA and CDR2 FQGNSA.